This T cell receptor beta chain was sequenced in a study of blood T cells in healthy people across ages (dated by TCRdb to 2013 to 2016). Regarding the complete study: In model experiments, template switching captured about one uniquely barcoded TCR beta cDNA molecule for every two T cells. The study measured age-related changes in TCR beta repertoire diversity using deep sequencing normalized with unique cDNA molecular identifiers. The study analyzed two additional independent replicas of 1 million unique cDNA reads from the same blood draw for two donors, one aged 18 to 29 and one aged 80 or older. Four age groups were formed from the donors: young (average approximately 15 years), middle-aged (more than 35), aged (more than 55) and long-lived (about 80). To avoid experimental bias, donors of different ages were randomly spread across the sequencing lanes. Beyond this particular receptor, the publication reports: Estimates of total diversity based on one million sequenced T cells were regarded as lower bounds and as underestimates. Conclusive comparison of naive and antigen-experienced compartments was prevented by the profiling of bulk unsorted PBMCs. Observed TCR beta diversity correlated strongly with the percentage of naive T cells measured by flow cytometry. As age increased, observed TCR beta diversity per million T cells dropped in a roughly linear way, and a significant reduction was already evident by age 40. Compared with the aged group, more naive CD4+ T cells, fewer expanded clones and increased TCR diversity were shown by the long-lived group, suggesting age selection. Donor CMV infection status was unknown, potentially confounding age-related changes in expanded clonotypes.

Deletion took 1 base off V and 10 bases off J, with a span of 19 bases between the germline ends. The CDR3 measures 14 amino acids from cysteine to phenylalanine. Only the CDR3 portion is preserved as DNA: 42 bases, with reading frame beginning at the first base. Based on the germline V gene (reference sequence), the CDR1 and CDR2 sequences are DFQATT and SNEGSKA. The roughly 42 donors, aged about 6 to 100 years, were systemically healthy Caucasian individuals from Russia. Roughly 11 milliliters of peripheral blood were drawn from each donor into EDTA-treated Vacutainer tubes. Ficoll-Paque density-gradient centrifugation was used to isolate PBMCs, with at least 7 million obtained per sample. Trizol reagent was used to extract total RNA from the PBMCs, yielding at least 5.5 micrograms per sample. For every donor, flow cytometry on a PBMC aliquot measured the percentage of naive CD45RAhigh/CD27high T cells.

Comments on this clonotype: Its antigen is still unknown. No base quality information exists; no much larger clone differs at one position.

The library was made by 5' RACE. The second PCR ran for about 6 to 12 cycles and used a J-beta primer mix along with a sample-barcoded 5' primer. A unique molecular identifier was introduced onto each TCR beta cDNA molecule by a template-switch 5' adaptor carrying 12 random nucleotides. Each sample yielded at least 3 million CDR3-containing paired-end reads. First-strand cDNA synthesis was performed from all RNA using the Mint cDNA synthesis kit, with priming by a TRBC-specific oligonucleotide. Following uracil-DNA glycosylase treatment, all cDNA underwent a first 18-cycle PCR with the universal primers M1SS and BC2_uni_R. The study's processing was this. Each sample was normalized by randomly selecting 1 million high-quality reads, each carrying a distinct molecular identifier. Reads with shared molecular identifiers were discarded instead of being binned into consensus sequences. MiTCR, with a Q25 quality threshold and the strictest error-elimination algorithm, was used for CDR3 identification, clonotype clustering and error correction. A nonparametric unseen species model with Euler transformation was used to estimate a lower bound on total TCR beta diversity. TCRdb reworked the public reads: Q25 trimming with fastp, MiXCR clone assembly, productive beta chains retained. Every entry covers one CDR3 protein and lists the most common genes and DNA from its rows. The V and J calls were not made by the authors but by TCRdb's processing. Recorded for this sample are roughly 1.9 million distinct CDR3 sequences; 35% to 50% of them occurred a single time. The biggest ten clones account for more than 20% of the sample.

The chain employs TRBV20-1 and TRBJ1-2; the best D guess is TRBD1, with 5 bases matching. The sequenced sample consisted of blood. The sequence came from a human donor in good health. The CDR3 protein is CSARVTGTLDFYTF. The nucleotides read TGCAGTGCTAGAGTCACCGGGACGTTGGATTTCTACACCTTC.